This TCR beta chain was recovered during a study of regulatory T cells in long-lasting Graves disease. Combining iRepertoire HTBI primers with Arm-PCR of CDR3 regions, the authors built TCR beta libraries. TCRdb reprocessed the multiplex PCR reads via MiXCR and lists one record per CDR3 protein. The table includes 400,000 to 500,000 distinct CDR3 sequences, about a sixth detected once. As for this clonotype: As yet, its antigen is unknown.

Time point specified: newly diagnosed GD, antithyroid drugs for less than 3 months. Making the TCR library involved RNA that had been extracted from PBMCs. Broader study findings: New patients shared roughly 960 public clonotypes, and persistent patients shared more, with around 2,600. Relative to newly diagnosed Graves' patients, persistent ones had lower TCR diversity.

These records were also assigned to another study, of T cells in Graves' hyperthyroidism and ophthalmopathy.

The material was peripheral blood mononuclear cells (PBMCs), obtained at new diagnosis, from a patient treated with antithyroid drugs. The source is a woman younger than 35 with Graves disease.

CDR3 loop: CASSQDPGAHRGGYTF. The CDR3 coding sequence is TGCGCCAGCAGCCAAGATCCTGGGGCCCACAGGGGAGGCTACACCTTC. The chain has TRBV4-1 and TRBJ1-2; TRBD1 matches 7 bases. The CDR3 is 16 amino acids. The germline gives CDR1 MGHRA, CDR2 YSYEKL. V trimming: 0 bases; J trimming: 8 bases; junction bases outside the gene matches: 12.